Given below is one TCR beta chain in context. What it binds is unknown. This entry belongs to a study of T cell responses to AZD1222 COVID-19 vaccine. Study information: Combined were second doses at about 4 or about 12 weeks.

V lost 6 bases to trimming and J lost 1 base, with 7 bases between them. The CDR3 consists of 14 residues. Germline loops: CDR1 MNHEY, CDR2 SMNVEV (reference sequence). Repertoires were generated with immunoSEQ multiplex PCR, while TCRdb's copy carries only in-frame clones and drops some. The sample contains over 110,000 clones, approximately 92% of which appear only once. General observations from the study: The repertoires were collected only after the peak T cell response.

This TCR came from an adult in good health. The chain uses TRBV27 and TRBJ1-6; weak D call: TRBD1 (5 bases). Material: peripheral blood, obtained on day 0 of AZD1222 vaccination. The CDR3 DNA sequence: TGTGCCAGCAGGGAGGGGTCCTATAATTCACCCCTCCACTTT. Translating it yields CASREGSYNSPLHF.